This TCR beta chain was recovered during a study of CD8+ T cells in alopecia areata. Sample treatment: oral pan-JAK inhibitor, 5-10 mg twice daily. A remark on this clone: Its antigen remains unknown.

Study results and caveats: Scalp samples also yield sequences of resident alphabeta T cells from normal skin.

After isolation, RNA underwent reverse transcription to generate cDNA as the sequencing template. Using immunoSEQ multiplex PCR, the repertoire was profiled, and TCRdb retains in-frame clones only, with some absent. The profile shows approximately 190,000 clones, roughly 64% of them singletons. The material was CD4+ T cells sorted from blood, obtained at week 24, from a patient treated with tofacitinib. This TCR was recovered from a human donor with alopecia areata.

The CDR3 sequence is CAWTFSGANVLTF. The CDR3 DNA reads TGTGCCTGGACCTTCTCTGGGGCCAACGTCCTGACTTTC. V gene TRBV30 combines with J gene TRBJ2-6, with unresolved D. The CDR3 sequence is 13 residues long. The germline CDR1 and CDR2 sequences are GTSNPN and SVGIG (reference sequence). The V end lost 4 bases, the J end lost 0 bases, and 4 bases lay between the germline ends.